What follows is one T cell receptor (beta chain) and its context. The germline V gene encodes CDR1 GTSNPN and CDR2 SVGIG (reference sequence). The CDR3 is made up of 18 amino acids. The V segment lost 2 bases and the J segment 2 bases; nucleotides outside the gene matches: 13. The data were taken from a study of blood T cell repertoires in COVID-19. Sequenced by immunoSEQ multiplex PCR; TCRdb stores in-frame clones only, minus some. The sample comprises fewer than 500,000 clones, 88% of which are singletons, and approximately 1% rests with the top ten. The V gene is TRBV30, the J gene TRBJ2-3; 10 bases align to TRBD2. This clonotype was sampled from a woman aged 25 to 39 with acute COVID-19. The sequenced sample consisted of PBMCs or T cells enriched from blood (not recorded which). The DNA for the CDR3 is TGTGCCTGGAGTTCTAGCGGGGGAATCACATTCTACACAGATACGCAGTATTTT. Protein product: CAWSSSGGITFYTDTQYF.